This entry features one T cell receptor beta chain sequence. A second PCR, run for about 7 to 11 cycles, used a sample-barcoded 5' primer plus a J-beta primer mix. TCRdb independently ran MiXCR on the 5' RACE reads; one entry per CDR3 protein. This sample has 1.5 million or so distinct CDR3 sequences, with 42% found just once. The sample originates from a study of blood T cells in healthy people across ages. The trim removed 5 bases at V and 5 bases at J, leaving 9 bases unmatched. Germline CDR1 SGHAT, CDR2 FQNNGV. The CDR3 loop spans 16 amino acids. This clonotype was sampled from a woman between 18 and 29 years old in good health. This rearrangement joins TRBV11-2 to TRBJ2-2, with 9 bases that match TRBD1. Sequencing was carried out using blood. The chain's CDR3 is CASSLNRGRGTGELFF. CDR3 nucleotides: TGTGCCAGCAGCCTAAACAGGGGGCGCGGGACCGGGGAGCTGTTTTTT.